The 32 T cell receptor beta chains reported below all come from one sample, sequenced in a study of radiation and T cells in renal cell carcinoma. The sample's time point: baseline pretreatment blood. The sample's treatment: 15 Gy SBRT to primary tumor, nephrectomy 4 weeks later. Repertoires were generated with immunoSEQ multiplex PCR, while TCRdb's copy carries only in-frame clones and drops some. The sample consists of some 150,000 clones, around 78% of them appearing once. The sample consisted of blood, taken from a patient whose treatment included radiotherapy and nephrectomy. The receptor set was obtained from a woman aged 45-65 years with renal cell carcinoma.

The V and J genes are TRBV9 and TRBJ2-2; weak D call: TRBD2 (5 bases). The germline V and J ends were trimmed by 0 bases and 1 base, with 7 bases remaining between them. Germline CDR1 reads SGDLS; CDR2 reads YYNGEE. The CDR3 sequence is 15 residues long. The CDR3 coding sequence is TGTGCCAGCAGCGTAGTCGGAGGGAACACCGGGGAGCTGTTTTTT. Protein product: CASSVVGGNTGELFF.

This clone came up once. This sequence joins TRBV4-3 and TRBJ1-5; perhaps TRBD1 as D (6 bases). Germline lookup yields CDR1 LGHNA and CDR2 YSLEER. The CDR3 consists of 16 residues. Trimming left V 0 bases short and J 2 bases short, with 11 bases between. CDR3 protein: CASSQDPGAGNQPQHF. CDR3 DNA sequence: TGCGCCAGCAGCCAAGATCCGGGGGCTGGCAATCAGCCCCAGCATTTT.

The chain joins TRBV20-1 to TRBJ2-5, with no clear D. Trimming removed 2 bases from V and 5 bases from J, with 3 bases in between. This CDR3 region has 10 residues. The germline CDR1 and CDR2 sequences are DFQATT and SNEGSKA (reference sequence). CDR3 sequence: CSARQETQYF. CDR3 nucleotides: TGCAGTGCTAGACAGGAGACCCAGTACTTC.

The V and J genes are TRBV28 and TRBJ2-2; D unresolved. The germline gives CDR1 MDHEN, CDR2 SYDVKM. V lost 7 bases and J 7 bases, leaving 13 bases between the germline ends. This CDR3 is built from 13 residues. The DNA for the CDR3 is TGTGCCAGCACCCTTCTTACGGACGGGGAGCTGTTTTTT. It yields the protein CASTLLTDGELFF.

This clone came up once. V and J are TRBV20-1 and TRBJ2-1; the D is unclear. The CDR3 runs 10 residues. The V end lost 4 bases, the J end lost 12 bases, and 10 bases lay between the germline ends. In germline, CDR1 is DFQATT, CDR2 SNEGSKA (reference sequence). The CDR3 here is CSAKGLGQFF. CDR3 nucleotides: TGCAGTGCTAAGGGATTAGGGCAGTTCTTC.

This chain links TRBV6-5 with TRBJ2-7, with D uncertain. The CDR3 is 11 amino acids. The germline V gene has CDR1 MNHEY and CDR2 SVGAGI. V lost 3 bases and J lost 4, with 4 bases in between. CDR3: CASSYLYEQYF. CDR3 bases: TGTGCCAGCAGTTATTTGTACGAGCAGTACTTC.

The gene calls are TRBV2 and TRBJ2-2, with D possibly matching TRBD2 (5 bases). Germline V gene data show CDR1 as SNHLY and CDR2 as FYNNEI. This CDR3 region has 14 residues. V lost 5 bases and J 1 base, leaving 8 bases between the germline ends. In nucleotides, the CDR3 is TGTGCCAGCAGTAACGGGATGAACACCGGGGAGCTGTTTTTT. Amino acid sequence: CASSNGMNTGELFF.

The rearrangement joins TRBV10-1 to TRBJ1-4; 8 bases agree with TRBD1. The CDR3 has 14 residues. Trimming at V came to 6 bases and at J to 8 bases, leaving 8 bases not matched to a gene. CDR1 and CDR2 (germline): WNHNN, SYGVQD (reference sequence). The CDR3 DNA is TGCGCCAGCAGGAAGGACAGGGCCTCGGAAAAACTGTTTTTT. It codes for CASRKDRASEKLFF.

J is TRBJ1-5 and V is TRBV7-8, with 7 bases aligning to TRBD1. Germline V gives CDR1 SGHVS, CDR2 FQNEAQ. Losses at the gene ends were 4 bases for V and 4 bases for J; bases not matched to a gene: 4. The CDR3 covers 14 residues. The CDR3: CASSSGTVNQPQHF. DNA for the CDR3: TGTGCCAGCAGCTCCGGGACAGTTAATCAGCCCCAGCATTTT.

The CDR3 sequence: CASSDSIGGGQTQYF. CDR3 coding DNA: TGTGCCAGCAGTGACAGCATCGGGGGGGGGCAGACCCAGTACTTC. The rearrangement joins TRBV25-1 to TRBJ2-5, with 8 positions matching TRBD2. After removal of 3 bases from V and 6 bases from J, the junction contained 9 bases not matched to a gene. The CDR3 has 15 residues. CDR1 is MGHDK and CDR2 is SYGVNS in the germline V gene.

The genes are TRBV5-6 and TRBJ1-6; a weak D match, TRBD1 (5 bases). Germline-derived CDR1 and CDR2 are SGHDT and YYEEEE. The CDR3 consists of 14 residues. V was cut by 2 bases and J by 7 bases, with 10 bases left in between. CDR3 nucleotides: TGTGCCAGCAGCTTCAGGGTCCTAAATTCACCCCTCCACTTT. Encoded protein: CASSFRVLNSPLHF.

V and J are TRBV9 and TRBJ2-7; D is possibly TRBD1 or TRBD2 (5 bases each). The V and J ends lost 0 bases and 3 bases respectively, with 13 bases between them. Germline CDR1 SGDLS, CDR2 YYNGEE. The CDR3 covers 15 residues. The CDR3 loop reads CASSVEVGPVYEQYF. CDR3 DNA: TGTGCCAGCAGCGTAGAAGTGGGACCCGTCTACGAGCAGTACTTC.

This chain uses TRBV7-2 with TRBJ1-3; possible D gene TRBD1, 6 bases. This CDR3 region has 19 residues. Trimming removed 8 bases at V and 0 bases at J, with 26 bases between. Germline loops: CDR1 SGHTA, CDR2 FQGNSA. The CDR3 bases are TGTGCCAGCGCCGGCGGGGACATCCAGGGAATGGGCTCTGGAAACACCATATATTTT. It encodes CASAGGDIQGMGSGNTIYF.

The chain combines TRBV5-4 with TRBJ2-5; the match to TRBD2 covers 7 bases. The CDR3 is 14 amino acids. Looked up from germline, CDR1 is SGHNT and CDR2 is YYREEE (reference sequence). V dropped 2 bases and J dropped 5; count of bases not matched to a gene: 6. CDR3 protein: CASSLRLADETQYF. As DNA, the CDR3 is TGTGCCAGCAGCTTAAGGCTAGCGGATGAGACCCAGTACTTC.

This sequence joins TRBV5-1 and TRBJ1-4, with D tentatively TRBD1 (5 bases). CDR1 and CDR2 (germline): SGHRS, YFSETQ. With 4 bases removed from V and 1 base from J, the gap between germline ends came to 17 bases. The CDR3 sequence is 17 residues long. In DNA form, the CDR3 reads TGCGCCAGCAGCCACGGCGACAGTTCGTTAACTAATGAAAAACTGTTTTTT. This codes for CASSHGDSSLTNEKLFF.

The gene calls are TRBV5-6 and TRBJ1-1, with TRBD1 as a possible D gene (5 bases). V lost 5 bases to trimming and J lost 11 bases, with 16 bases between them. The germline V gene encodes CDR1 SGHDT and CDR2 YYEEEE. There are 12 residues in the CDR3. The CDR3 nucleotides are TGTGCCAGCAGTCGCTCTCCATCAGGGGCTTTCTTT. As protein: CASSRSPSGAFF.

Notes on this clone: The DNA is omitted, as the CDR3 cannot be located on it reliably, and the CDR3 follows TCRdb's listing. This chain links TRBV10-1 with TRBJ1-2. The CDR3 has 13 residues if both end residues are counted. Germline V gene data show CDR1 as WNHNN and CDR2 as SYGVQD (reference sequence). CDR3 amino acids: CASSSSASGGYTF.

The chain has TRBV6-5 and TRBJ1-2; D not certain. Germline V CDR1 and CDR2: MNHEY, SVGAGI. This CDR3 spans 13 amino acids. V was clipped by 6 bases and J by 4 bases, with 12 bases between them. This CDR3 reads CASSPGRSYGYTF. The CDR3 DNA reads as TGTGCCAGCAGCCCGGGAAGGAGCTATGGCTACACCTTC.

This clone was detected only once. The chain combines TRBV4-3 with TRBJ2-7, with TRBD2 as a possible D gene (6 bases). Germline V gene lookup returns CDR1 LGHNA and CDR2 YSLEER. The CDR3 is 14 amino acids. V was pared by 1 base and J by 4 bases, with 11 bases between. The CDR3 protein is CASSQVGGDYEQYF. CDR3 nucleotide sequence: TGCGCCAGCAGCCAAGTGGGCGGGGATTACGAGCAGTACTTC.

A single count supports this clone. The rearrangement joins TRBV5-1 to TRBJ1-6; 7 bases agree with TRBD1. Germline CDR1 SGHRS, CDR2 YFSETQ. V lost 4 bases to trimming and J lost 9 bases; unmatched junction nucleotides: 10. The CDR3 is 15 amino acids. The CDR3, as DNA: TGCGCCAGCAGCCCTCCCGGGACAGCCAGTTCACCCCTCCACTTT. Translating gives CASSPPGTASSPLHF.

The J gene is TRBJ2-3, the V gene TRBV2, with 9 nucleotides matching TRBD2. After removal of 7 bases from V and 0 bases from J, the junction contained 2 bases not matched to a gene. The CDR3 loop spans 14 amino acids. Germline V gene lookup returns CDR1 SNHLY and CDR2 FYNNEI. The CDR3 coding sequence is TGTGCCAGCAACCTAGCGGGGAGCACAGATACGCAGTATTTT. It codes for CASNLAGSTDTQYF. The whole variable domain, filled in from reference TRBV2 and TRBJ2-3, reads EPEVTQTPSHQVTQMGQEVILRCVPISNHLYFYWYRQILGQKVEFLVSFYNNEISEKSEIFDDQFSVERPDGSNFTLKIRSTKLEDSAMYFCASNLAGSTDTQYFGPGTRLTVL.

This chain links TRBV13 with TRBJ2-2; 11 nucleotides match TRBD2. With 4 bases clipped from V and 6 bases from J, the junction kept 7 bases outside the gene matches. CDR3 length equals 16 residues. Germline V gene data show CDR1 as PRHDT and CDR2 as FYEKMQ (reference sequence). The CDR3 here is CASSSRLAGRAGELFF. CDR3 sequence (DNA): TGTGCCAGCAGCTCCAGACTAGCGGGAAGGGCCGGGGAGCTGTTTTTT.

This clone showed up just once. The genes are TRBV28 and TRBJ1-5; D ambiguous. The CDR3 is made up of 16 amino acids. Germline CDR1 MDHEN, CDR2 SYDVKM. Trimming stripped 6 bases from V and 1 base from J, with 16 bases between. The CDR3 sequence is CASSRVFRLSNQPQHF. CDR3 in DNA: TGTGCCAGCAGCCGTGTTTTCCGGCTAAGCAATCAGCCCCAGCATTTT.

This clone appeared once. This chain links TRBV5-1 with TRBJ1-3; tentative D call: TRBD1 (5 bases). Trimming stripped 2 bases from V and 3 bases from J, with 9 bases between. This CDR3 contains 14 residues. Germline loops: CDR1 SGHRS, CDR2 YFSETQ. The CDR3 sequence: CASSLDRDGNTIYF. In nucleotides, the CDR3 is TGCGCCAGCAGCTTAGACAGAGATGGAAACACCATATATTTT. Drawing the rest from reference TRBV5-1 and TRBJ1-3, the complete variable domain is KAGVTQTPRYLIKTRGQQVTLSCSPISGHRSVSWYQQTPGQGLQFLFEYFSETQRNKGNFPGRFSGRQFSNSRSEMNVSTLELGDSALYLCASSLDRDGNTIYFGEGSWLTVV.

The chain combines TRBV5-6 with TRBJ2-1; D is unresolved. The CDR3 has 13 amino acids. Germline CDR1 SGHDT, CDR2 YYEEEE. Trimming took off 2 bases at V and 3 bases at J, with 6 bases between the two ends. The chain's CDR3 is CASSFPDYNEQFF. The CDR3 DNA is TGTGCCAGCAGCTTTCCGGACTACAATGAGCAGTTCTTC.

The V and J genes are TRBV6-6 and TRBJ2-7, with a weak D call TRBD1 (6 bases). CDR1 and CDR2 (germline): MNHNY, SVGAGI (reference sequence). With 2 bases removed from V and 5 bases from J, the gap between germline ends came to 10 bases. The CDR3 runs 13 residues. The chain's CDR3 is CASSYGTLNEQYF. CDR3 DNA sequence: TGTGCCAGCAGTTACGGGACATTGAACGAGCAGTACTTC.

The chain recombines TRBV5-4 with TRBJ2-1; 13 bases agree with TRBD2. The CDR3 has 17 amino acids. Germline V gene data show CDR1 as SGHNT and CDR2 as YYREEE (reference sequence). Trimming removed 4 bases from V and 0 bases from J; junction bases left unmatched: 4. The CDR3 here is CASSTRLAGGSYNEQFF. CDR3 coding DNA: TGTGCCAGCAGCACCAGACTAGCGGGAGGCTCCTACAATGAGCAGTTCTTC.

This clone was recorded once. The CDR3 DNA follows: TGTGCCAGCAGCTTAGCGAAAGCTGGGTACAATGAGCAGTTCTTC. Its translation is CASSLAKAGYNEQFF. The rearrangement joins TRBV7-2 to TRBJ2-1; D is undetermined. This CDR3 spans 15 amino acids. V lost 0 bases, J lost 4 bases, and 10 bases lay in between. In germline, CDR1 is SGHTA, CDR2 FQGNSA.

The chain links TRBV28 to TRBJ1-6; D not resolved. CDR1 and CDR2 (germline): MDHEN, SYDVKM. The V end lost 7 bases, the J end lost 9 bases, and 7 bases lay between the germline ends. CDR3 length equals 11 residues. CDR3 sequence: CASTRRSPLHF. CDR3 sequence (DNA): TGTGCCAGCACCCGTCGTTCACCCCTCCACTTT.

Worth noting for this clone: In the same sample, other DNA sequences code for this CDR3. V gene TRBV9 combines with J gene TRBJ2-5; D may be TRBD2 (5 bases). Per the germline V gene, CDR1 is SGDLS and CDR2 is YYNGEE. Trimming removed 2 bases at V and 4 bases at J, with 9 bases between. CDR3 length: 13 amino acids. CDR3 in amino acids: CASSVGRGETQYF. The CDR3 bases are TGTGCCAGCAGCGTTGGTCGGGGAGAGACCCAGTACTTC.

This clone was seen a few times. V usage is TRBV19 and J usage is TRBJ1-2; D is possibly TRBD1 (6 bases). The V end was cut by 4 bases, the J end by 5 bases, with 8 bases between. The CDR3 loop spans 12 amino acids. Germline CDR1 and CDR2: LNHDA and SQIVND (reference sequence). This CDR3 reads CASSTGEYGYTF. The CDR3 DNA reads as TGTGCCAGTAGTACAGGGGAATATGGCTACACCTTC.

The CDR3 DNA reads as TGCGCCAGCAGTGACAAGAGGGGGGGTACCTACGAGCAGTACTTC. Its protein product is CASSDKRGGTYEQYF. The V call is TRBV10-1, the J call TRBJ2-7; maybe TRBD2 (7 bases). Trimming took off 3 bases at V and 2 bases at J, with 14 bases between the two ends. The CDR3 spans 15 residues. CDR1 is WNHNN and CDR2 is SYGVQD in the germline V gene (reference sequence).